These 7 T cell receptor beta chains share one sample of origin, sequenced in a study of graft-versus-host responses after intestinal transplantation. The protocol was immunoSEQ multiplex PCR, while the TCRdb copy is restricted to in-frame clones and leaves out a portion. Among 70,000 or so clones listed, about 87% were seen once. The antigens for these receptors are not known. The sequenced sample was unstimulated CD4+ T cells sorted from spleen or lymph node cells, obtained before transplant. Receptor source: a human donor who was the organ donor for an intestinal transplant.

J is TRBJ1-1 and V is TRBV5-4; D gene uncertain. Deletions cut 3 bases from V and 6 bases from J, with 18 bases between. The CDR3 runs to 15 residues. Germline V gives CDR1 SGHNT, CDR2 YYREEE (reference sequence). CDR3 amino acids: CASSSWQVQGAEAFF. DNA for the CDR3: TGTGCCAGCAGCTCCTGGCAGGTTCAAGGTGCTGAAGCTTTCTTT.

Only one count was recorded for this clone. V and J are TRBV28 and TRBJ1-3, with TRBD1 matching over 7 bases. Germline loops: CDR1 MDHEN, CDR2 SYDVKM. J gave up 2 bases and V 3 bases, and 7 bases lay outside the gene matches. CDR3 length: 16 residues. The CDR3 DNA is TGTGCCAGCAGTTTTCTACAGGGGCCCCCTGGAAACACCATATATTTT. It encodes CASSFLQGPPGNTIYF.

The J gene is TRBJ2-5, the V gene TRBV12-5; D unclear. CDR3 size: 12 residues. Per germline, CDR1 LGHNT and CDR2 FRNRAP. The germline V and J ends were trimmed by 1 base and 7 bases, with 7 bases remaining between them. CDR3 sequence (DNA): TGTGCTAGTGGTTTGGATTCCGTGACCCAGTACTTC. Amino acid sequence: CASGLDSVTQYF.

The chain employs TRBV7-3 and TRBJ2-3; 14 bases are a match to TRBD2. Germline loops: CDR1 SGHTA, CDR2 FQGTGA. The CDR3 is made up of 17 amino acids. V lost 5 bases to trimming and J lost 6 bases; unmatched junction nucleotides: 10. In DNA, the CDR3 is TGTGCCAGCAGCCCGACTAGCGGGGGGGCTCCCGGGGATACGCAGTATTTT. This encodes CASSPTSGGAPGDTQYF. The full variable domain, rest sourced from reference TRBV7-3 and TRBJ2-3, is GAGVSQTPSNKVTEKGKYVELRCDPISGHTALYWYRQSLGQGPEFLIYFQGTGAADDSGLPNDRFFAVRPEGSVSTLKIQRTERGDSAVYLCASSPTSGGAPGDTQYFGPGTRLTVL.

The chain carries TRBV28 and TRBJ1-5; D possibly corresponds to TRBD1 (6 bases). Germline CDR1 MDHEN, CDR2 SYDVKM. This CDR3 is 17 amino acids long. Trimming stripped 6 bases from V and 0 bases from J, with 18 bases between. DNA for the CDR3: TGTGCCAGCAGGTCGGGCGGACAGCAGTATAGCAATCAGCCCCAGCATTTT. Residues: CASRSGGQQYSNQPQHF.

V and J are TRBV5-1 and TRBJ2-3; tentative D call: TRBD2 (5 bases). The CDR3 has 14 amino acids. Between the trimmed V and J ends, which lost 9 bases and 0 bases, there was a span of 14 bases. Germline loops: CDR1 SGHRS, CDR2 YFSETQ. Written as DNA, the CDR3 is TGCGCCACCCGAGAGAGAGGGAGCACAGATACGCAGTATTTT. Encoded protein: CATRERGSTDTQYF.

The gene calls are TRBV2 and TRBJ1-2; D not resolved. The CDR3 runs 15 residues. CDR1 SNHLY and CDR2 FYNNEI come from the germline V gene. Trimming took off 4 bases at V and 2 bases at J, with 14 bases between the two ends. CDR3 in DNA: TGTGCCAGCAGTGTGTTGACAATTACCAACTATGGCTACACCTTC. It encodes CASSVLTITNYGYTF.